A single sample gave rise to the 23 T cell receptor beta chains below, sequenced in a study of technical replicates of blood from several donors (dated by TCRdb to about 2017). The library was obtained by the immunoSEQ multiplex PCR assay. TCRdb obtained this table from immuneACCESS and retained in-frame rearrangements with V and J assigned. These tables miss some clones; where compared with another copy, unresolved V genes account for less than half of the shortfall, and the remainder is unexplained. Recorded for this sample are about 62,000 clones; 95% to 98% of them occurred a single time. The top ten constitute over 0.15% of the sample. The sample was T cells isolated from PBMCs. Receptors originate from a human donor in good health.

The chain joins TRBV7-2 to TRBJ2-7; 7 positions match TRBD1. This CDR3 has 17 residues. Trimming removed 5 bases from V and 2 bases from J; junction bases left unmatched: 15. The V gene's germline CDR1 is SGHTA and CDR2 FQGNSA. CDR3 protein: CASSGRPGQHFTYEQYF. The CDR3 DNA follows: TGTGCCAGCAGCGGGAGACCGGGACAGCATTTCACCTACGAGCAGTACTTC.

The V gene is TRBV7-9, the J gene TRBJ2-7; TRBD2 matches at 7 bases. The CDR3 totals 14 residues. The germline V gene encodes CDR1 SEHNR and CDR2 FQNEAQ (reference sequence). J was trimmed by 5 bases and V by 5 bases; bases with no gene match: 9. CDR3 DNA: TGTGCCAGCAGCCTCGGACTAGGCGGAAACGAGCAGTACTTC. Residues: CASSLGLGGNEQYF.

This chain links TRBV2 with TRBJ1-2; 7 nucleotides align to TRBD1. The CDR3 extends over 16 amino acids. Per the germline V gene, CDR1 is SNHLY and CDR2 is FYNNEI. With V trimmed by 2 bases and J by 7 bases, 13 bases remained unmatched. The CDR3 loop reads CASSETKRQGRGGYTF. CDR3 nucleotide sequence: TGTGCCAGCAGTGAAACCAAAAGACAGGGTAGAGGTGGCTACACCTTC.

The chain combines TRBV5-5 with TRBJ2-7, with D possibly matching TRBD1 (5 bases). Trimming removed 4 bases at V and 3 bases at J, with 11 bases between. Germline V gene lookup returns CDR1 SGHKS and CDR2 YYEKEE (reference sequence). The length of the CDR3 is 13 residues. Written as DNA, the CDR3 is TGTGCCAGCAGCGAACGAGACAGCTACGAGCAGTACTTC. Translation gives CASSERDSYEQYF. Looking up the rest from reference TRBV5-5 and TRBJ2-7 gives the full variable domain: DAGVTQSPTHLIKTRGQQVTLRCSPISGHKSVSWYQQVLGQGPQFIFQYYEKEERGRGNFPDRFSARQFPNYSSELNVNALLLGDSALYLCASSERDSYEQYFGPGTRLTVT.

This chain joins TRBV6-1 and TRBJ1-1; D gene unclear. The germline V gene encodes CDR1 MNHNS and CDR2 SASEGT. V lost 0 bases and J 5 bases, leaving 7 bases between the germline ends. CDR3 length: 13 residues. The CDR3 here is CASSEALVTEAFF. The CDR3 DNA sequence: TGTGCCAGCAGTGAAGCACTGGTTACTGAAGCTTTCTTT.

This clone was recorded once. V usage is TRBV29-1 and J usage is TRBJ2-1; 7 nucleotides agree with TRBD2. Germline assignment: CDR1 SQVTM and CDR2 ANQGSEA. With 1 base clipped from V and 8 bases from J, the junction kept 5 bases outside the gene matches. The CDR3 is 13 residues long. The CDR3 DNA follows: TGCAGCGTTGAAGGCGGGAGTCCCTATGAGCAGTTCTTC. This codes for CSVEGGSPYEQFF.

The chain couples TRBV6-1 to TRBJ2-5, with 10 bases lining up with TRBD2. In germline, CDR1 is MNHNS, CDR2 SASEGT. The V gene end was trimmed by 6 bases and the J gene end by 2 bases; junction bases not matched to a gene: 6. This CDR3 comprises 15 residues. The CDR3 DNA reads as TGTGCCAGCAGGGTAGCGGGAGGTTTACAAGAGACCCAGTACTTC. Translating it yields CASRVAGGLQETQYF.

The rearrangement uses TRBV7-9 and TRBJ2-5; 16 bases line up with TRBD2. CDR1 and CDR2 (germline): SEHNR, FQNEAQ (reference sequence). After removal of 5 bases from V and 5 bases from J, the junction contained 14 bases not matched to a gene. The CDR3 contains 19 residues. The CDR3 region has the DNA TGTGCCAGCAGCCCAGGGACTAGCGGGGGGGTTTTAATGTCGGAGACCCAGTACTTC. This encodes CASSPGTSGGVLMSETQYF. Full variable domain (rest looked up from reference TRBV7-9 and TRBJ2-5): DTGVSQNPRHKITKRGQNVTFRCDPISEHNRLYWYRQTLGQGPEFLTYFQNEAQLEKSRLLSDRFSAERPKGSFSTLEIQRTEQGDSAMYLCASSPGTSGGVLMSETQYFGPGTRLLVL.

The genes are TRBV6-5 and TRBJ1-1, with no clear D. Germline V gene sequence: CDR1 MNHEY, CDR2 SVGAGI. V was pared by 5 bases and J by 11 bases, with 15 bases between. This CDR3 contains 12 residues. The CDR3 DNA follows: TGTGCCAGCAGTCCCAGTGGTCATGTGGCTTTCTTT. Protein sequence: CASSPSGHVAFF.

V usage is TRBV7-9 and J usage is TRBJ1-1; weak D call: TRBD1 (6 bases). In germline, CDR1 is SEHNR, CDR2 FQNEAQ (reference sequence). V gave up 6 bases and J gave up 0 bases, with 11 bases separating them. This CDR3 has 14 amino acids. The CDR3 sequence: CASSLQGLNTEAFF. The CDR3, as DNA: TGTGCCAGCAGTCTTCAGGGGTTGAACACTGAAGCTTTCTTT.

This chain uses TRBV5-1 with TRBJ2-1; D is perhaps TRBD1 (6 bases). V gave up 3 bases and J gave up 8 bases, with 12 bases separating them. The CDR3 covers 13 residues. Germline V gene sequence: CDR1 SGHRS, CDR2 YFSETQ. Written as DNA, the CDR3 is TGCGCCAGCAGCTCCTATGAGGGGGATGAGCAGTTCTTC. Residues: CASSSYEGDEQFF.

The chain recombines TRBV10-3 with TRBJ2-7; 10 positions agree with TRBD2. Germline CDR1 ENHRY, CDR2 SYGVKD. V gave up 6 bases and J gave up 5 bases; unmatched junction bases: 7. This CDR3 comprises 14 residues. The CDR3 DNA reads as TGTGCCATCAGCCAACTAGCGGGATTGGACGAGCAGTACTTC. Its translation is CAISQLAGLDEQYF.

The CDR3 is CSVRIGSNEKLFF. CDR3 DNA sequence: TGCAGCGTGCGGATTGGGTCTAATGAAAAACTGTTTTTT. This chain joins TRBV29-1 and TRBJ1-4; D call uncertain. In germline, CDR1 is SQVTM, CDR2 ANQGSEA. The CDR3 runs to 13 residues. V was clipped by 6 bases and J by 3 bases, with 11 bases between them.

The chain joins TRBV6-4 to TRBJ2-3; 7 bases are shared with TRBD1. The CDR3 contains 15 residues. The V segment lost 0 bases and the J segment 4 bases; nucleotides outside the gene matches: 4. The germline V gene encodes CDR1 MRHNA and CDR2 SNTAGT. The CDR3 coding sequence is TGTGCCAGCAGTGACTCGAAACAGGGGTCAGATACGCAGTATTTT. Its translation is CASSDSKQGSDTQYF.

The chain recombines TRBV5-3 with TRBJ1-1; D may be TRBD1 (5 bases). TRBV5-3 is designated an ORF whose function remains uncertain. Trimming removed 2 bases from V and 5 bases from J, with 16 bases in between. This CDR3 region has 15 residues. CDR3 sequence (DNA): TGTGCCAGAAGCTTACCGGGACTGAGGAGGACTGAAGCTTTCTTT. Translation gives CARSLPGLRRTEAFF.

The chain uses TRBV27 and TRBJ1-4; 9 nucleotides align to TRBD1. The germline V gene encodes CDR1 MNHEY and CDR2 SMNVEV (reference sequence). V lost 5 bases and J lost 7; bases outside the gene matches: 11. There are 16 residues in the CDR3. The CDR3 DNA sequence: TGTGCCAGCAGTCCCCCGACAGGGGGAGGTGGTGAAAAACTGTTTTTT. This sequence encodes CASSPPTGGGGEKLFF.

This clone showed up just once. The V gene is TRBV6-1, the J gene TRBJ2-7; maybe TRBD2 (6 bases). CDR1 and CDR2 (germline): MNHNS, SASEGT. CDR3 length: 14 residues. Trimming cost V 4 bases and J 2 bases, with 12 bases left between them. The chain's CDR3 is CASSVSGGAYEQYF. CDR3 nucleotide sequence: TGTGCCAGCAGTGTTAGCGGAGGGGCCTACGAGCAGTACTTC.

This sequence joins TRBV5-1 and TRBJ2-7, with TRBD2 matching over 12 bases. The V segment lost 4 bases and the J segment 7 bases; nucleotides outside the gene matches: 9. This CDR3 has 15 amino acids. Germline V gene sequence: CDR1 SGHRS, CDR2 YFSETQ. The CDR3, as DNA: TGCGCCAGCAGCATAAGACTAGCGGGAGCAGGGGAGCAGTACTTC. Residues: CASSIRLAGAGEQYF.

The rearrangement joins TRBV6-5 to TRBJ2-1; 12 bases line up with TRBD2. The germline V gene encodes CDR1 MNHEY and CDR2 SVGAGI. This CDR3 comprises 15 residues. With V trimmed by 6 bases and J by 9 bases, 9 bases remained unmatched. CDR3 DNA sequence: TGTGCCAGCAGCATATCGACTAGCGGGAGTGGTGAGCAGTTCTTC. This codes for CASSISTSGSGEQFF.

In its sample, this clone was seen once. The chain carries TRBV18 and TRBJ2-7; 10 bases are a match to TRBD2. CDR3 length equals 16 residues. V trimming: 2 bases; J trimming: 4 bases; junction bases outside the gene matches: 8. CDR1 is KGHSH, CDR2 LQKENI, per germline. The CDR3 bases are TGTGCCAGCTCACCATTGGCAAGCGGGGGGGGTTACGAGCAGTACTTC. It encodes CASSPLASGGGYEQYF.

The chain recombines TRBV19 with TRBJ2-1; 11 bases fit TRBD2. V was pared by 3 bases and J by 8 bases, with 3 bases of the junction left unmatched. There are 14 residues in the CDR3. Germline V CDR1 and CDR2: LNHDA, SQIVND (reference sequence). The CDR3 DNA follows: TGTGCCAGTAGTATGACTAGCGGGACTCATGAGCAGTTCTTC. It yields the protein CASSMTSGTHEQFF.

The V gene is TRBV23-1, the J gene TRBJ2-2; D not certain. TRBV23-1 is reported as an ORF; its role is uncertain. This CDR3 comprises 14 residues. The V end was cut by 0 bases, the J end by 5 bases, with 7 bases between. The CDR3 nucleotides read TGCGCCAGCAGTCAATCGCGGCCGACCGGGGAGCTGTTTTTT. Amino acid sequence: CASSQSRPTGELFF.

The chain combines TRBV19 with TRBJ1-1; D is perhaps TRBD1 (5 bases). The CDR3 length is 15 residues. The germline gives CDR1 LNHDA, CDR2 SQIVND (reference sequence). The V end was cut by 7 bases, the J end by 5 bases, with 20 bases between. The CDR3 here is CASTFSPGGETEAFF. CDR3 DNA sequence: TGTGCCAGTACCTTCTCCCCGGGAGGGGAGACTGAAGCTTTCTTT.